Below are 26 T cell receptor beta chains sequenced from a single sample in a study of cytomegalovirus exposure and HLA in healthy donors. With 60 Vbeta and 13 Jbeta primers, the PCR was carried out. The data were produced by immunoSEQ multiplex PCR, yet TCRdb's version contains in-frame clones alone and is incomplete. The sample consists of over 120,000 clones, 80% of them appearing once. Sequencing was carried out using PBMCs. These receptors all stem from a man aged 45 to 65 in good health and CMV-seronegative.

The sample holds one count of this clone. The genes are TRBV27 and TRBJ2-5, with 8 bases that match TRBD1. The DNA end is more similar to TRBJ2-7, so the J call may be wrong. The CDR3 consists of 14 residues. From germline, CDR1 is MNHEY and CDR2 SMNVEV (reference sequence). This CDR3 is CASSYRDRSYEQYF. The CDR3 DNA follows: TGTGCCAGCAGTTACCGGGACAGGTCCTACGAGCAGTACTTC.

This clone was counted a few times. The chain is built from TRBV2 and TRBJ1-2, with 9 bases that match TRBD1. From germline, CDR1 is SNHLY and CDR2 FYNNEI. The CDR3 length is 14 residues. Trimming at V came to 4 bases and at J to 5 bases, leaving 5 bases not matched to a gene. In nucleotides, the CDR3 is TGTGCCAGCAGTGCGACAGGGGGAGGGTATGGCTACACCTTC. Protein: CASSATGGGYGYTF. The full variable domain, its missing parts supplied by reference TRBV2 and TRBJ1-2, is EPEVTQTPSHQVTQMGQEVILRCVPISNHLYFYWYRQILGQKVEFLVSFYNNEISEKSEIFDDQFSVERPDGSNFTLKIRSTKLEDSAMYFCASSATGGGYGYTFGSGTRLTVV.

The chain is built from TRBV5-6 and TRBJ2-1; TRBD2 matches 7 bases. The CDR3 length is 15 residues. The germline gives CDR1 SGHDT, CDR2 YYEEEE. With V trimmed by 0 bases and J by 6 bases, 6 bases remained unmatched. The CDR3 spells CASSLVGGSSNEQFF. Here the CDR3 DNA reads TGTGCCAGCAGCTTGGTCGGCGGGAGCAGCAATGAGCAGTTCTTC. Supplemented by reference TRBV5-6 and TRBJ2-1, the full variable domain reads DAGVTQSPTHLIKTRGQQVTLRCSPKSGHDTVSWYQQALGQGPQFIFQYYEEEERQRGNFPDRFSGHQFPNYSSELNVNALLLGDSALYLCASSLVGGSSNEQFFGPGTRLTVL.

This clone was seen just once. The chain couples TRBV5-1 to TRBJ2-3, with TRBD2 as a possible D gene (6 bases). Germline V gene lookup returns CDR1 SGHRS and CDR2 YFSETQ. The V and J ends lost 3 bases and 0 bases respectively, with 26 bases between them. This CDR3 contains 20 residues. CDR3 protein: CASSSRTLARKTSSTDTQYF. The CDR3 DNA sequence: TGCGCCAGCAGCTCAAGAACCCTAGCGAGAAAAACATCTAGCACAGATACGCAGTATTTT.

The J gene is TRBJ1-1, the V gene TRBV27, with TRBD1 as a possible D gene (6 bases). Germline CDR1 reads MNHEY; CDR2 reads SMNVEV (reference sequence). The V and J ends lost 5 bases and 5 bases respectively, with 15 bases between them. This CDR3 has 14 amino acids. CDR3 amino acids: CASSTGTIRTEAFF. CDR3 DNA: TGTGCCAGCAGTACGGGGACAATTAGGACTGAAGCTTTCTTT.

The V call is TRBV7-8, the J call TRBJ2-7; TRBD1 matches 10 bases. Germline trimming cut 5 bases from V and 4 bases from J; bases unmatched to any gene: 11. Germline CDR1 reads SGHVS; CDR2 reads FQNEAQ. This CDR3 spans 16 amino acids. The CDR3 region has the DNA TGTGCCAGCAGCCTAAATATCGGGACAGGGGTGTACGAGCAGTACTTC. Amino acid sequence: CASSLNIGTGVYEQYF.

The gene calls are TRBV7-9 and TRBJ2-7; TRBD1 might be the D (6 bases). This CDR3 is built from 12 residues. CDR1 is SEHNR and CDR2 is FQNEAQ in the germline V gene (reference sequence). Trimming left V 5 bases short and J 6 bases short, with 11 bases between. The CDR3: CASSPQDSEQYF. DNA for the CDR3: TGTGCCAGCAGCCCCCAGGACAGCGAGCAGTACTTC.

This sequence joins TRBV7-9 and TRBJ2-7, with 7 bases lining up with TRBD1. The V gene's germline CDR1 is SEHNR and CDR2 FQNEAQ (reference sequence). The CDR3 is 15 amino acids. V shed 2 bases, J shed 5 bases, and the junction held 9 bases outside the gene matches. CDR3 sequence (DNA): TGTGCCAGCAGCTTATTAAACAAGGGGGCCAACGAGCAGTACTTC. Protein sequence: CASSLLNKGANEQYF.

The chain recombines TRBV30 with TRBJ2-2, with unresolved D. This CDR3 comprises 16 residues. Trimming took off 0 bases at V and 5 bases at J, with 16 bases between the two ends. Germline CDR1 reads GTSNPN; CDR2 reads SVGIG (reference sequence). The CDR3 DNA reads TGTGCCTGGAGTGTATTAGCCCAGTGGAATACCGGGGAGCTGTTTTTT. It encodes CAWSVLAQWNTGELFF.

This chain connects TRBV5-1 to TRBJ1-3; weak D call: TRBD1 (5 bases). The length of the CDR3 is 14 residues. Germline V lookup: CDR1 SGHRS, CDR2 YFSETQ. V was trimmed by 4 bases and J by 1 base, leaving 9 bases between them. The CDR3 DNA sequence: TGCGCCAGCAGCACAAGGGGTTCTGGAAACACCATATATTTT. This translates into CASSTRGSGNTIYF. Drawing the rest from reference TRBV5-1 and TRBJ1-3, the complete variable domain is KAGVTQTPRYLIKTRGQQVTLSCSPISGHRSVSWYQQTPGQGLQFLFEYFSETQRNKGNFPGRFSGRQFSNSRSEMNVSTLELGDSALYLCASSTRGSGNTIYFGEGSWLTVV.

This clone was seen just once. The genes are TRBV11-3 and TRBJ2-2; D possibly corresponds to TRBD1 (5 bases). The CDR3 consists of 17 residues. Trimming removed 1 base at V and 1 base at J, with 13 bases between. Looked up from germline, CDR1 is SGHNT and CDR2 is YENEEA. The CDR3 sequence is CASSLVGGQGNTGELFF. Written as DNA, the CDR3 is TGTGCCAGCAGCTTAGTGGGTGGGCAGGGGAACACCGGGGAGCTGTTTTTT.

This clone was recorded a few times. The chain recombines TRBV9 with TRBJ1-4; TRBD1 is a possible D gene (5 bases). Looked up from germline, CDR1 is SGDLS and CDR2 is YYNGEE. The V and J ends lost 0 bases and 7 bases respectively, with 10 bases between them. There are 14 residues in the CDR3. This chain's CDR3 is CASSVELGGEKLFF. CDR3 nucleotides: TGTGCCAGCAGCGTAGAACTCGGGGGTGAAAAACTGTTTTTT.

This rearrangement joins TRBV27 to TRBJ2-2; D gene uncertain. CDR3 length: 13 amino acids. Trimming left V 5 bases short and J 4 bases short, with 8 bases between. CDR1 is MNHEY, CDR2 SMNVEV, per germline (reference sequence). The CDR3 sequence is CASSPRFTGELFF. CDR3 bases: TGTGCCAGCAGTCCGCGATTCACCGGGGAGCTGTTTTTT.

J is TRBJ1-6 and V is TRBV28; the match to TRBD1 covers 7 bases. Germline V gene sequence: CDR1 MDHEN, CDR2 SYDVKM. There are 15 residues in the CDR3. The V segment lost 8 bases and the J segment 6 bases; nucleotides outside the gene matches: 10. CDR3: CASLRETGVNSPLHF. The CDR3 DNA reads TGTGCCAGCCTAAGGGAAACAGGGGTTAATTCACCCCTCCACTTT.

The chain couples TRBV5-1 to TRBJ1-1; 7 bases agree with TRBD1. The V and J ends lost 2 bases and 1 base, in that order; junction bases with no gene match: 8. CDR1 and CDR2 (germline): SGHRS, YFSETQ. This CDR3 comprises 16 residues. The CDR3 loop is CASSLYSGTANTEAFF. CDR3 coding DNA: TGCGCCAGCAGCTTATATTCTGGGACAGCGAACACTGAAGCTTTCTTT. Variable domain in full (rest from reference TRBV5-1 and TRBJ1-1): KAGVTQTPRYLIKTRGQQVTLSCSPISGHRSVSWYQQTPGQGLQFLFEYFSETQRNKGNFPGRFSGRQFSNSRSEMNVSTLELGDSALYLCASSLYSGTANTEAFFGQGTRLTVV.

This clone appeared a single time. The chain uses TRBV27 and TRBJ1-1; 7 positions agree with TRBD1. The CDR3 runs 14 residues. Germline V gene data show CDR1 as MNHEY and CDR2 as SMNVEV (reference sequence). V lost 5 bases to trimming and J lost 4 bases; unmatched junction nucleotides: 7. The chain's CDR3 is CASSPYRGGTEAFF. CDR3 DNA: TGTGCCAGCAGTCCCTACAGGGGAGGCACTGAAGCTTTCTTT.

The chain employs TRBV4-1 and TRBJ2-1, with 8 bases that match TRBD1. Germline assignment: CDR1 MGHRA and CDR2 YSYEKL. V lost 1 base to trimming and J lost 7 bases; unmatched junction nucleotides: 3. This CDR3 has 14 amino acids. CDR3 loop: CASSQVWTGNEQFF. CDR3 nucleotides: TGCGCCAGCAGCCAAGTCTGGACAGGGAATGAGCAGTTCTTC.

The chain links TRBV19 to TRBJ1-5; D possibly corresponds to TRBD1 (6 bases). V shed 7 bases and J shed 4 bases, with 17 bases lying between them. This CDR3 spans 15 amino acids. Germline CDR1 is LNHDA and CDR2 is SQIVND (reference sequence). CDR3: CASTAGEGWNQPQHF. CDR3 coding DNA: TGTGCCAGTACCGCAGGGGAGGGATGGAATCAGCCCCAGCATTTT.

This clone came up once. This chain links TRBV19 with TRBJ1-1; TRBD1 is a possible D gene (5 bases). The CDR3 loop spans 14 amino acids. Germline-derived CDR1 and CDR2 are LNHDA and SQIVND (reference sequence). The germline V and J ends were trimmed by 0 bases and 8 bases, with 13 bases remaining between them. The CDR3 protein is CASSIETRRTEAFF. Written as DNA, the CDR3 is TGTGCCAGTAGTATAGAAACGCGGCGGACAGAAGCTTTCTTT. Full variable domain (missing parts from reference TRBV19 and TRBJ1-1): DGGITQSPKYLFRKEGQNVTLSCEQNLNHDAMYWYRQDPGQGLRLIYYSQIVNDFQKGDIAEGYSVSREKKESFPLTVTSAQKNPTAFYLCASSIETRRTEAFFGQGTRLTVV.

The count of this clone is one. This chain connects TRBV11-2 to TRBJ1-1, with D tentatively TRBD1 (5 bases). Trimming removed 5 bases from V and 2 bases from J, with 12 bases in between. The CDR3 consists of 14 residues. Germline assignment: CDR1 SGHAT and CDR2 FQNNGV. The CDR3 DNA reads TGTGCCAGCAGCCTCCGGCAGGGAAACACTGAAGCTTTCTTT. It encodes CASSLRQGNTEAFF. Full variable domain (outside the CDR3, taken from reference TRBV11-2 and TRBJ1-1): EAGVAQSPRYKIIEKRQSVAFWCNPISGHATLYWYQQILGQGPKLLIQFQNNGVVDDSQLPKDRFSAERLKGVDSTLKIQPAKLEDSAVYLCASSLRQGNTEAFFGQGTRLTVV.

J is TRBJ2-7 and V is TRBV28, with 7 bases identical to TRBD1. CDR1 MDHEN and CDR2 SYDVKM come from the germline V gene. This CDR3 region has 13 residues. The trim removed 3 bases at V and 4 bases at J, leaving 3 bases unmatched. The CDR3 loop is CASSFYRGYEQYF. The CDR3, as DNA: TGTGCCAGCAGTTTCTACAGGGGTTACGAGCAGTACTTC. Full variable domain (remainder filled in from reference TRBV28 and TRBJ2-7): DVKVTQSSRYLVKRTGEKVFLECVQDMDHENMFWYRQDPGLGLRLIYFSYDVKMKEKGDIPEGYSVSREKKERFSLILESASTNQTSMYLCASSFYRGYEQYFGPGTRLTVT.

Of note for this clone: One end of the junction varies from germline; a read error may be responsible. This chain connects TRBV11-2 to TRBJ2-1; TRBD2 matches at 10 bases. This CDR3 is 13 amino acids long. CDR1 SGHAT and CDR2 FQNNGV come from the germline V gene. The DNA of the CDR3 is TGTGCCAGCAGATTAGCGGGAGGTAATGAGCAGTTCTTC. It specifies CASRLAGGNEQFF. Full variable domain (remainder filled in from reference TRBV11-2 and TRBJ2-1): EAGVAQSPRYKIIEKRQSVAFWCNPISGHATLYWYQQILGQGPKLLIQFQNNGVVDDSQLPKDRFSAERLKGVDSTLKIQPAKLEDSAVYLCASRLAGGNEQFFGPGTRLTVL.

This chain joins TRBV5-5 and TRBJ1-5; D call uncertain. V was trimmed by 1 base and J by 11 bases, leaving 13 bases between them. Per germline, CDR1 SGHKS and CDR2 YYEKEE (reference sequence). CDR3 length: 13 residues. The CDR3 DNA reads TGTGCCAGCAGCTTGAAAGTCAACGGGGCCCAGCATTTT. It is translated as CASSLKVNGAQHF.

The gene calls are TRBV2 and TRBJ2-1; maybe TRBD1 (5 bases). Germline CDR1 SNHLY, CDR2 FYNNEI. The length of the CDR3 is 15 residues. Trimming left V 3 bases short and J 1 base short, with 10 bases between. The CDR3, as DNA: TGTGCCAGCAGTGAGGTTACAGGATCCTACAATGAGCAGTTCTTC. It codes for CASSEVTGSYNEQFF.

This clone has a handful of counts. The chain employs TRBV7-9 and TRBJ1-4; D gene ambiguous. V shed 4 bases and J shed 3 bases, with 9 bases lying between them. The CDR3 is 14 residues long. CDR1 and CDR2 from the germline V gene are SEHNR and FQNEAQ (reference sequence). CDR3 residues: CASSSTRANEKLFF. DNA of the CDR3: TGTGCCAGCAGCTCTACGCGGGCTAATGAAAAACTGTTTTTT. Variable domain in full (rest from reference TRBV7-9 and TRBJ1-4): DTGVSQNPRHKITKRGQNVTFRCDPISEHNRLYWYRQTLGQGPEFLTYFQNEAQLEKSRLLSDRFSAERPKGSFSTLEIQRTEQGDSAMYLCASSSTRANEKLFFGSGTQLSVL.

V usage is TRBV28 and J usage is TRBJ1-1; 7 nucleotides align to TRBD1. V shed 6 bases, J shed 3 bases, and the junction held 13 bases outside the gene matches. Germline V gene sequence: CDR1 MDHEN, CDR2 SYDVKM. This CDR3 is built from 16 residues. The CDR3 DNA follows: TGTGCCAGCAGCCACGCCGGGACAGTCTATGACACTGAAGCTTTCTTT. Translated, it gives CASSHAGTVYDTEAFF.